The rows below give T cell receptor beta chains drawn from one sample of a study of vaccination and CD4 T cells after COVID-19. These receptors' targets are unknown. Each CDR3 protein gets one entry after TCRdb re-called the PCR reads with MiXCR. The sample yields fewer than 10,000 distinct CDR3 sequences, 30% to 45% seen once. Material: CD4+ T cells from blood, cultured in vitro. Source of these receptors: a human donor in good health. Both conserved end residues are part of each CDR3. Each record gives: J gene, clone size, D gene, V gene, CDR3 protein, CDR3 DNA. The D gene is left open where the match is weak. Expanded clones are given a class, and other clones once, few, many or no size at all.

J: TRBJ2-1
size: few
D: TRBD2
V: TRBV20-1
CDR3: CSARDDQASGRGGSYNEQFF
DNA: TGCAGTGCTAGAGATGATCAGGCTAGCGGGAGGGGGGGCTCCTACAATGAGCAGTTCTTC

J: TRBJ1-5
size: -
D: -
V: TRBV27
CDR3: CASSLVTGSQPQHF
DNA: TGTGCCAGCAGTTTAGTCACAGGGAGTCAGCCCCAGCATTTT

J: TRBJ1-1
size: -
D: -
V: TRBV29-1
CDR3: CSARDGNTEAFF
DNA: TGCAGCGCCAGGGACGGGAACACTGAAGCTTTCTTT

J: TRBJ2-7
size: -
D: -
V: TRBV20-1
CDR3: CSAPHDGGEYEQYF
DNA: TGCAGTGCTCCACACGACGGAGGGGAATACGAGCAGTACTTC

J: TRBJ2-1
size: -
D: -
V: TRBV6-2/TRBV6-3
CDR3: CASRLDTYNEQFF
DNA: TGTGCCAGCAGGCTAGACACATACAATGAGCAGTTCTTC

J: TRBJ1-2
size: medium-sized
D: TRBD1
V: TRBV27
CDR3: CASSLGNRGYGYTF
DNA: TGTGCCAGCAGTTTAGGTAACAGGGGCTATGGCTACACCTTC

J: TRBJ2-2
size: -
D: TRBD1
V: TRBV7-3
CDR3: CASGPGGYTGELFF
DNA: TGTGCCAGCGGTCCAGGGGGCTACACCGGGGAGCTGTTTTTT

J: TRBJ2-2
size: -
D: TRBD2
V: TRBV7-3
CDR3: CASSLTSGRNTGELFF
DNA: TGTGCCAGCAGCTTAACTAGCGGGCGGAACACCGGGGAGCTGTTTTTT

J: TRBJ1-1
size: -
D: -
V: TRBV7-2
CDR3: CASSPPGRGAAFF
DNA: TGTGCCAGCAGCCCCCCCGGCCGGGGGGCCGCTTTCTTT

J: TRBJ1-1
size: few
D: -
V: TRBV27
CDR3: CASSFNRFEAFF
DNA: TGTGCCAGCAGTTTCAACAGGTTTGAAGCTTTCTTT

J: TRBJ2-2
size: -
D: TRBD2
V: TRBV10-3
CDR3: CAISFTSGGTGELFF
DNA: TGTGCCATCTCCTTTACGAGCGGGGGCACCGGGGAGCTGTTTTTT

J: TRBJ2-1
size: -
D: TRBD2
V: TRBV20-1
CDR3: CSARGLAGNNEQFF
DNA: TGCAGTGCTAGGGGGCTAGCGGGTAACAATGAGCAGTTCTTC

J: TRBJ2-3
size: -
D: -
V: TRBV11-2
CDR3: CASSFVVTDTQYF
DNA: TGTGCCAGCAGCTTTGTGGTGACAGATACGCAGTATTTT

J: TRBJ2-3
size: -
D: TRBD2
V: TRBV6-1
CDR3: CASRDPVAGGADTQYF
DNA: TGTGCCAGCAGGGATCCTGTAGCGGGAGGCGCAGATACGCAGTATTTT

J: TRBJ2-3
size: -
D: -
V: TRBV25-1
CDR3: CASSPTYGTDTQYF
DNA: TGTGCCAGCAGCCCAACGTACGGTACAGATACGCAGTATTTT

J: TRBJ1-2
size: -
D: TRBD1
V: TRBV7-9
CDR3: CASSSGTGRIYGYTF
DNA: TGTGCCAGCAGCTCCGGGACAGGGAGAATCTATGGCTACACCTTC

J: TRBJ2-3
size: medium-sized
D: TRBD2
V: TRBV20-1
CDR3: CSAMTSGILDTQYF
DNA: TGCAGTGCTATGACTAGCGGAATTCTAGATACGCAGTATTTT

J: TRBJ2-7
size: -
D: TRBD2
V: TRBV5-1
CDR3: CASSSGLAGLYEQYF
DNA: TGCGCCAGCAGCTCCGGACTAGCGGGCCTCTACGAGCAGTACTTC

J: TRBJ2-7
size: few
D: -
V: TRBV27
CDR3: CASSSQVSYLHEQYF
DNA: TGTGCCAGCAGCTCCCAGGTATCTTATCTGCACGAGCAGTACTTC

J: TRBJ2-5
size: -
D: -
V: TRBV20-1
CDR3: CSARLPERGRLGETQYF
DNA: TGCAGTGCTAGGCTGCCGGAGCGCGGGCGGCTGGGAGAGACCCAGTACTTC

J: TRBJ2-3
size: few
D: TRBD2
V: TRBV2
CDR3: CATPRGASGAQGPDTQYF
DNA: TGTGCCACTCCACGTGGGGCTAGCGGTGCTCAGGGTCCCGATACGCAGTATTTT

J: TRBJ1-1
size: once
D: -
V: TRBV7-9
CDR3: CATTRTDTEAFF
DNA: TGTGCCACCACCCGGACAGACACTGAAGCTTTCTTT

J: TRBJ2-3
size: -
D: TRBD1
V: TRBV6-1
CDR3: CASTPGQGTDTQYF
DNA: TGTGCCAGCACGCCGGGACAGGGCACAGATACGCAGTATTTT